This T cell receptor (beta chain) was recovered during a study of Siglec-9 on CD8 T cells in melanoma. Repertoires were generated with immunoSEQ multiplex PCR, while TCRdb's copy carries only in-frame clones and drops some. The data contain about 33,000 clones, approximately 83% of them singletons. Findings and caveats of the study: In melanoma tumors, a Siglec-9-marked effector memory CD8+ subset reportedly appeared to accumulate.

Germline loops: CDR1 MNHEY, CDR2 SVGAGI. The CDR3 runs to 12 residues. V gave up 5 bases and J gave up 5 bases, with 9 bases separating them. Comments on this clone: Its specificity is unknown.

The sequence came from a human donor in good health. The sample taken for sequencing was Siglec-9- CD8+ T cells sorted from blood. The chain carries TRBV6-5 and TRBJ2-5; D tentatively reads TRBD1 or TRBD2 (6 bases each). CDR3 region: CASSDGGETQYF. The CDR3 DNA is TGTGCCAGCAGTGACGGGGGCGAGACCCAGTACTTC.